This is a list of T cell receptor beta chains from one sample in a study of persistence of HIV-infected CD4 T cells. No antigen is known for these receptors. Sequencing was performed with immunoSEQ multiplex PCR; in TCRdb, only in-frame clones are kept and a portion is missing. The sample includes under 7,000 clones, 55% to 70% seen only once; the top ten take roughly 40%. The sequenced sample was CD4+ T cells sorted from PBMCs after roughly 17-hour stimulation, obtained from a patient who received antiretroviral therapy. The receptors were sampled from an adult man with HIV who was CMV-seropositive. Each CDR3 is given with its conserved first and last residue. Each record gives: J gene, V gene, clone size, D gene, CDR3 DNA, CDR3 protein. The D gene is left open where the match is weak. Clone size, where shown, is once, few, many, or a class for clones that have expanded.

J: TRBJ2-7
V: TRBV30
size: .
D: .
DNA: TGTGCCTGGGGTCCGGGACTCTTATCCACCTACGAGCAGTACTTC
CDR3: CAWGPGLLSTYEQYF

J: TRBJ2-2
V: TRBV30
size: .
D: .
DNA: TGTGCCTGGAGTCACAAGGGACGGAACACCGGGGAGCTGTTTTTT
CDR3: CAWSHKGRNTGELFF

J: TRBJ1-2
V: TRBV5-1
size: .
D: .
DNA: TGCGCCAGCAGCCCGCAGGGGCCGGGCGGGTATGGCTACACCTTC
CDR3: CASSPQGPGGYGYTF

J: TRBJ1-5
V: TRBV27
size: medium-sized
D: .
DNA: TGTGCCAGCAGTTTTCACGGGGATTATCAGCCCCAGCATTTT
CDR3: CASSFHGDYQPQHF

J: TRBJ2-7
V: TRBV7-2
size: .
D: .
DNA: TGTGCCAGCAGCTTAGCGGGGGGATCCTCCTACGAGCAGTACTTC
CDR3: CASSLAGGSSYEQYF

J: TRBJ1-2
V: TRBV4-2
size: .
D: TRBD1
DNA: TGTGCCAGCAGCCTCCAAGGACAGGGAAGGGCTACTAACTATGGCTACACCTTC
CDR3: CASSLQGQGRATNYGYTF

J: TRBJ1-1
V: TRBV5-3
size: once
D: .
DNA: TGTGCCGAAGAGTGGGGGATACCATGGGGCACTGAAGCTTTCTTT
CDR3: CAEEWGIPWGTEAFF

J: TRBJ1-1
V: TRBV6-2/TRBV6-3
size: .
D: TRBD1
DNA: TGTGCCAGCAGTGGGTCAGGGGGCGCTTATAATGAAGCTTTCTTT
CDR3: CASSGSGGAYNEAFF

J: TRBJ2-5
V: TRBV4-2
size: .
D: TRBD2
DNA: TGTGCCAGCAGCCAAGTAGCGGGCAAAGAGACCCAGTACTTC
CDR3: CASSQVAGKETQYF

J: TRBJ2-1
V: TRBV24-1
size: .
D: TRBD2
DNA: TGTGCCACCAGTGATCCCACCCCGGGACTAGTAAACAATGAGCAGTTCTTC
CDR3: CATSDPTPGLVNNEQFF

J: TRBJ2-3
V: TRBV7-9
size: .
D: TRBD1
DNA: TGTGCCAGCAGCTTAGGGGCGACAGGGGGGAGGACAGATACGCAGTATTTT
CDR3: CASSLGATGGRTDTQYF

J: TRBJ1-1
V: TRBV5-4
size: large
D: .
DNA: TGTGCCAGCAGCTTGTCATGGGGGGTGAACACTGAAGCTTTCTTT
CDR3: CASSLSWGVNTEAFF

J: TRBJ1-2
V: TRBV28
size: .
D: TRBD1
DNA: TGTGCCAGCAGTTCGCGACAGGGAAAAGGATATGGCTACACCTTC
CDR3: CASSSRQGKGYGYTF

J: TRBJ1-2
V: TRBV29-1
size: .
D: TRBD1
DNA: TGCAGTGTTGGGGTCACAGGGGGCGTCTATGGCTACACCTTC
CDR3: CSVGVTGGVYGYTF

J: TRBJ1-6
V: TRBV18
size: .
D: TRBD1
DNA: TGTGCCAGCTCACCTAATCAGGGACAGTCAAATTCACCCCTCCACTTT
CDR3: CASSPNQGQSNSPLHF

J: TRBJ2-5
V: TRBV30
size: few
D: TRBD2
DNA: TGTGCCTGGACTAGCGGGGGGTCGGAGACCCAGTACTTC
CDR3: CAWTSGGSETQYF

J: TRBJ2-6
V: TRBV5-6
size: .
D: .
DNA: TGTGCCAGCAGCGTGGACGCGGGGGCCAACGTCCTGACTTTC
CDR3: CASSVDAGANVLTF

J: TRBJ2-6
V: TRBV28
size: .
D: .
DNA: TGTGCCAGCAGTCCTCAGGTTGCAGGGGCCAACGTCCTGACTTTC
CDR3: CASSPQVAGANVLTF

J: TRBJ2-7
V: TRBV2
size: medium-sized
D: TRBD1
DNA: TGTGCCGGCCGGGACAGGGGGCACTACGAGCAGTACTTC
CDR3: CAGRDRGHYEQYF

J: TRBJ2-3
V: TRBV11-1
size: .
D: TRBD2
DNA: TGTGCCAGCAGCTTCGCTCTAGCGGGGGCCATGAATACGCAGTATTTT
CDR3: CASSFALAGAMNTQYF

J: TRBJ1-1
V: TRBV19
size: .
D: TRBD1
DNA: TGTGCCAGTAGTTTCGACAGGGGAACTGAAGCTTTCTTT
CDR3: CASSFDRGTEAFF

J: TRBJ1-5
V: TRBV7-9
size: .
D: .
DNA: TGTGCCAGCAGCTTAAGCGGGGGTAACAATCAGCCCCAGCATTTT
CDR3: CASSLSGGNNQPQHF

J: TRBJ2-2
V: TRBV19
size: .
D: TRBD1
DNA: TGTGCCAGTAGTACTCGACAGGGAAGCACCGGGGAGCTGTTTTTT
CDR3: CASSTRQGSTGELFF

J: TRBJ2-1
V: TRBV6-5
size: once
D: TRBD1
DNA: TGTGCCAGCAGGGGACAGGGCAACTACAATGAGCAGTTCTTC
CDR3: CASRGQGNYNEQFF

J: TRBJ1-2
V: TRBV6-1
size: .
D: .
DNA: TGTGCCAGCAGTGAAAGTACAGGGTGGGATGGCTACACCTTC
CDR3: CASSESTGWDGYTF

J: TRBJ1-4
V: TRBV5-4
size: .
D: .
DNA: TGTGCCAGCAGCTTACAGGCGGCAGGAGAAAAACTGTTTTTT
CDR3: CASSLQAAGEKLFF

J: TRBJ2-2
V: TRBV9
size: .
D: TRBD2
DNA: TGTGCCAGCAGCGTTCTAGCGGCCGCCGGGGAGCTGTTTTTT
CDR3: CASSVLAAAGELFF

J: TRBJ2-7
V: TRBV6-5
size: .
D: TRBD1
DNA: TGTGCCACCGCACAGGGGGACGAGCAGTACTTC
CDR3: CATAQGDEQYF

J: TRBJ1-5
V: TRBV19
size: few
D: .
DNA: TGTGCCAGTGAAGGGGACTGGAATCAGCCCCAGCATTTT
CDR3: CASEGDWNQPQHF

J: TRBJ2-7
V: TRBV28
size: once
D: .
DNA: TGTGCCAGCAGCCCGCAGGCTTACGGCCGCGAGCAGTACTTC
CDR3: CASSPQAYGREQYF

J: TRBJ1-3
V: TRBV18
size: .
D: TRBD1
DNA: TGTGCCAGCTCACCGGGACAGGGAGGAAACACCATATATTTT
CDR3: CASSPGQGGNTIYF

J: TRBJ2-2
V: TRBV5-6
size: .
D: .
DNA: TGTGCCAGCAGCTTCAGGTCCGGGGAGCTGTTTTTT
CDR3: CASSFRSGELFF

J: TRBJ1-4
V: TRBV5-1
size: .
D: .
DNA: TGCGCCAGCAGCTTGGGCGGGGGAATGAGCGAAAAACTGTTTTTT
CDR3: CASSLGGGMSEKLFF

J: TRBJ2-1
V: TRBV4-1
size: .
D: TRBD2
DNA: TGCGCCAGCAGCCAGGAAGAGCGGGGGGGCCTCTACAATGAGCAGTTCTTC
CDR3: CASSQEERGGLYNEQFF

J: TRBJ2-2
V: TRBV11-3
size: few
D: .
DNA: TGTGCCAGCAGCTTAGGAGGGGCGCCGACCGGGGAGCTGTTTTTT
CDR3: CASSLGGAPTGELFF

J: TRBJ1-1
V: TRBV4-1
size: .
D: .
DNA: TGCGCCAGCAGCCAAGAGCTTGCAGTCTACACTGAAGCTTTCTTT
CDR3: CASSQELAVYTEAFF

J: TRBJ1-5
V: TRBV6-5
size: once
D: .
DNA: TGTGCCAGCAGGCAGGGAGGTTTTAGCAATCAGCCCCAGCATTTT
CDR3: CASRQGGFSNQPQHF

J: TRBJ1-1
V: TRBV20-1
size: .
D: .
DNA: TGCAGTGCCTCCTATAATGAAGCTTTCTTT
CDR3: CSASYNEAFF

J: TRBJ1-4
V: TRBV6-2/TRBV6-3
size: .
D: TRBD1
DNA: TGTGCCAGCAGTTCAGCCGGGACAGGGGAAGAAAAACTGTTTTTT
CDR3: CASSSAGTGEEKLFF

J: TRBJ2-3
V: TRBV9
size: .
D: TRBD2
DNA: TGTGCCAGCAGCGTTAGCGGGGGACGCACAGATACGCAGTATTTT
CDR3: CASSVSGGRTDTQYF

J: TRBJ1-3
V: TRBV5-1
size: .
D: .
DNA: TGCGCCAGCAGCCTGGACACAATTTCCACCATATATTTT
CDR3: CASSLDTISTIYF